A selection of T cell receptor beta chains follows, all from one sample in a study of cytomegalovirus exposure and HLA in healthy donors. Clones were read by immunoSEQ multiplex PCR, and TCRdb kept only the in-frame ones, dropping some. The sample lists 150,000 to 200,000 clones; around 92% were seen once. The specimen sequenced was PBMCs. All receptors come from a woman aged 18 to 35 in good health and CMV-seropositive. CDR3s include the opening cysteine and the closing phenylalanine or tryptophan.

v_call	j_call	cdr3_aa
TRBV25-1	TRBJ2-3	CASSAEAGYSDTQYF
TRBV27	TRBJ1-5	CASSLGVNSNQPQHF
TRBV4-2	TRBJ2-1	CASSQDSRGSGKYNEQFF
TRBV21-1	TRBJ2-7	CASRNRPDVSAGEQYF
TRBV30	TRBJ2-1	CAWSGQGRPYNEQFF
TRBV28	TRBJ1-2	CASSLMGRPYGYTF
TRBV9	TRBJ1-4	CASSASNREQSNEKLFF
TRBV27	TRBJ1-1	CASSPLLEVLQAFF
TRBV13	TRBJ1-5	CASSTRTTGINQPQHF
TRBV18	TRBJ1-4	CASSPYPGQGPFF
TRBV5-1	TRBJ2-3	CASSFPGGTDTQYF
TRBV4-2	TRBJ1-3	CASSPRGGGSGNTIYF
TRBV5-1	TRBJ2-5	CASSLALQETQYF
TRBV27	TRBJ1-5	CASSRDAYRGRQAQHF
TRBV27	TRBJ2-2	CASSSSGPRELFF
TRBV6-1	TRBJ2-7	CASSSGQRTEQYF
TRBV27	TRBJ1-4	CASSLSGIRDGLFF
TRBV6-6	TRBJ2-7	CASSYWNRGAYEQYF
TRBV5-5	TRBJ2-3	CASSFEQITDTQYF
TRBV6-9	TRBJ2-3	CAGRLAEITDTQYF